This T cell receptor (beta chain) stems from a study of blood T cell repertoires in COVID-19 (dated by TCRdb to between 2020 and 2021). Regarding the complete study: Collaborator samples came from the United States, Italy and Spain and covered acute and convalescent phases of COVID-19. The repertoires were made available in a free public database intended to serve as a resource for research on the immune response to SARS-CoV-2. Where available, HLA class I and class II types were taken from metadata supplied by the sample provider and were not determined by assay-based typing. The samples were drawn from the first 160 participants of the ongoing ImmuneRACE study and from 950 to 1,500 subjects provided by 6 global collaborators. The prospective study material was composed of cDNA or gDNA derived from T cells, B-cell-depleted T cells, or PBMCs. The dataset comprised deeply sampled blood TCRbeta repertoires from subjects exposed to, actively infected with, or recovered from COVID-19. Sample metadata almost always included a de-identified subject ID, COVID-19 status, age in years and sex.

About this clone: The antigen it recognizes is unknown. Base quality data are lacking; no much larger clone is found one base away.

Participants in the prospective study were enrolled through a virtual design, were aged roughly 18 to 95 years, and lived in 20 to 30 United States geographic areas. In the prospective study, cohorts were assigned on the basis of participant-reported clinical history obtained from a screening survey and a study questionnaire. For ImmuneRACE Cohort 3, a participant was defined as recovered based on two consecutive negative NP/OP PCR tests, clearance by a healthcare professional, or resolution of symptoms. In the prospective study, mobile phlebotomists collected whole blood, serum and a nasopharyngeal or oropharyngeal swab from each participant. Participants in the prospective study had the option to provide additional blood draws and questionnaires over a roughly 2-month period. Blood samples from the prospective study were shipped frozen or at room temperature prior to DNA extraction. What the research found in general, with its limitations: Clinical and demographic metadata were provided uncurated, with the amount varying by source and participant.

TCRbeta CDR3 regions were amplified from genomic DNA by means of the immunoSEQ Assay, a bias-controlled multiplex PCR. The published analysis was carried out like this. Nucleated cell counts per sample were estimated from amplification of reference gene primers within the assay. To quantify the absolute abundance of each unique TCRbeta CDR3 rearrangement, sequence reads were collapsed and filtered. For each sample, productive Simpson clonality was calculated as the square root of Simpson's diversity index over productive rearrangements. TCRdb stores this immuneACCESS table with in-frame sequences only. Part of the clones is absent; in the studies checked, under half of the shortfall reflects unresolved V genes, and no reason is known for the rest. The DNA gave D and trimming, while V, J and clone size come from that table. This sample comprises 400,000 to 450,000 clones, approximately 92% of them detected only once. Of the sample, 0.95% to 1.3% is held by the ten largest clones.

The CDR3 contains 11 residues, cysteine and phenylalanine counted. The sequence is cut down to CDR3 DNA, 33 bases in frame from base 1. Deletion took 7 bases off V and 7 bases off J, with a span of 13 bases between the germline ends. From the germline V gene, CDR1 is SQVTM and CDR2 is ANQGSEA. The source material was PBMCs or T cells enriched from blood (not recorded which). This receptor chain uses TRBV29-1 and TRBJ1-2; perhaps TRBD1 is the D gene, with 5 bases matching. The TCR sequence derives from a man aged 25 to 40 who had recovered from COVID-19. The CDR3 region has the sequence CSGGTAGGYTF. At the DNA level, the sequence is TGCAGCGGAGGGACTGCGGGTGGCTACACCTTC. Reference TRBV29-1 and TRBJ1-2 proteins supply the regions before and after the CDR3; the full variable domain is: SAVISQKPSRDICQRGTSLTIQCQVDSQVTMMFWYRQQPGQSLTLIATANQGSEATYESGFVIDKFPISRPNLTFSTLTVSNMSPEDSSIYLCSGGTAGGYTFGSGTRLTVV.